This passage covers 27 T cell receptor beta chains from one sample sequenced in a study of PD-L1 blockade in urothelial cancer. Data came from immunoSEQ multiplex PCR; TCRdb stores just in-frame clones and leaves some out. The sample contains some 110,000 clones, approximately 90% of which appear only once. Time point: peripheral blood 6 weeks after treatment start. The sequencing used PBMCs, collected around atezolizumab (anti-PD-L1) treatment. Receptor source: a man in his sixties with urothelial cancer.

The chain combines TRBV7-8 with TRBJ2-4, with 9 positions matching TRBD2. After removal of 5 bases from V and 3 bases from J, the junction contained 11 bases not matched to a gene. Germline CDR1 reads SGHVS; CDR2 reads FQNEAQ. This CDR3 region has 17 residues. The chain's CDR3 is CASSLSVLAGSKNIQYF. In DNA form, the CDR3 reads TGTGCCAGCAGCCTTAGCGTTCTAGCGGGGAGCAAAAACATTCAGTACTTC. The full variable domain, rest sourced from reference TRBV7-8 and TRBJ2-4, is GAGVSQSPRYKVAKRGQDVALRCDPISGHVSLFWYQQALGQGPEFLTYFQNEAQLDKSGLPSDRFFAERPEGSVSTLKIQRTQQEDSAVYLCASSLSVLAGSKNIQYFGAGTRLSVL.

In its sample, this clone was seen a few times. The chain uses TRBV19 and TRBJ1-5; D gene unclear. With 5 bases removed from V and 7 bases from J, the gap between germline ends came to 18 bases. The CDR3 loop spans 15 amino acids. Germline values: CDR1 LNHDA, CDR2 SQIVND (reference sequence). DNA of the CDR3: TGTGCCAGTAGTCTCGGGTCGGGATTAACACAGCCCCAGCATTTT. This gives the protein CASSLGSGLTQPQHF.

The rearrangement links TRBV7-3 to TRBJ2-2; TRBD2 aligns across 13 bases. V lost 5 bases, J lost 6 bases, and 9 bases stayed unmatched. Germline CDR1 SGHTA, CDR2 FQGTGA. The CDR3 totals 17 residues. The CDR3 DNA reads as TGTGCCAGCAGCCTCCCCGGACTAGCGGGAGACGCCGGGGAGCTGTTTTTT. It specifies CASSLPGLAGDAGELFF. The full variable domain, in which reference TRBV7-3 and TRBJ2-2 provide the parts outside the CDR3, is GAGVSQTPSNKVTEKGKYVELRCDPISGHTALYWYRQSLGQGPEFLIYFQGTGAADDSGLPNDRFFAVRPEGSVSTLKIQRTERGDSAVYLCASSLPGLAGDAGELFFGEGSRLTVL.

The chain combines TRBV5-5 with TRBJ1-5; TRBD1 might be the D (5 bases). This CDR3 comprises 15 residues. Between the trimmed V and J ends, which lost 1 base and 7 bases, there was a span of 15 bases. Germline lookup yields CDR1 SGHKS and CDR2 YYEKEE (reference sequence). The CDR3 coding sequence is TGTGCCAGCAGCTTGCTCGGGGGAACACCCCAGCCCCAGCATTTT. Translated: CASSLLGGTPQPQHF.

The rearrangement joins TRBV19 to TRBJ1-2; 8 bases align to TRBD1. CDR1 is LNHDA, CDR2 SQIVND, per germline (reference sequence). V shed 5 bases and J 4 bases; nucleotides not matched to a gene: 9. CDR3 length: 15 residues. CDR3 nucleotides: TGTGCCAGTAGTCAAGGACAGGGACTTGGCTATGGCTACACCTTC. Amino acids: CASSQGQGLGYGYTF.

This chain uses TRBV5-6 with TRBJ2-3; D may be TRBD2 (7 bases). The CDR3 loop spans 17 amino acids. Germline loops: CDR1 SGHDT, CDR2 YYEEEE. The ends were cut back, 4 bases at V and 1 base at J, with 19 bases in the middle. In DNA, the CDR3 is TGTGCCAGCAGCCTGGTAGGGGGAGGGGGTGGCACAGATACGCAGTATTTT. Translation: CASSLVGGGGGTDTQYF.

The chain recombines TRBV28 with TRBJ1-4; D remains ambiguous. In germline, CDR1 is MDHEN, CDR2 SYDVKM. This CDR3 contains 13 residues. V was pared by 4 bases and J by 1 base, with 4 bases between. The CDR3 coding sequence is TGTGCCAGCAGTTCCGGAACTAATGAAAAACTGTTTTTT. Translation gives CASSSGTNEKLFF.

The V and J genes are TRBV30 and TRBJ2-7, with a weak D call TRBD1 (6 bases). Germline V lookup: CDR1 GTSNPN, CDR2 SVGIG (reference sequence). The CDR3 is 13 amino acids. V lost 0 bases and J lost 4, with 10 bases in between. CDR3 sequence: CAWSVGAGYEQYF. The CDR3 region has the DNA TGTGCCTGGAGTGTGGGGGCTGGGTACGAGCAGTACTTC. Supplemented by reference TRBV30 and TRBJ2-7, the full variable domain reads SQTIHQWPATLVQPVGSPLSLECTVEGTSNPNLYWYRQAAGRGLQLLFYSVGIGQISSEVPQNLSASRPQDRQFILSSKKLLLSDSGFYLCAWSVGAGYEQYFGPGTRLTVT.

J is TRBJ2-7 and V is TRBV19; 8 bases agree with TRBD1. The V segment lost 3 bases and the J segment 7 bases; nucleotides outside the gene matches: 11. Germline lookup yields CDR1 LNHDA and CDR2 SQIVND (reference sequence). This CDR3 is 15 amino acids long. The CDR3 reads CASSINQGASREQYF. The CDR3 DNA sequence: TGTGCCAGTAGTATTAATCAGGGGGCAAGTCGTGAGCAGTACTTC.

The J gene is TRBJ2-7, the V gene TRBV11-2, with D possibly being TRBD2 (5 bases). CDR1 and CDR2 from the germline V gene are SGHAT and FQNNGV. The V end was cut by 5 bases, the J end by 5 bases, with 13 bases between. The CDR3 extends over 13 amino acids. The CDR3: CASSPGVSDEQYF. The CDR3 bases are TGTGCCAGCAGCCCCGGGGTGTCGGACGAGCAGTACTTC.

This chain joins TRBV4-1 and TRBJ2-5; a possible D gene is TRBD2 (6 bases). V lost 0 bases and J lost 3, with 23 bases in between. The CDR3 covers 19 residues. CDR1 is MGHRA, CDR2 YSYEKL, per germline. The CDR3 loop reads CASSQDRGFLASMKETQYF. CDR3 nucleotide sequence: TGCGCCAGCAGCCAAGACCGGGGGTTCTTGGCTAGCATGAAAGAGACCCAGTACTTC.

The rearrangement links TRBV25-1 to TRBJ2-6; 9 bases match TRBD1. The CDR3 is 17 amino acids. The germline CDR1 and CDR2 sequences are MGHDK and SYGVNS. V lost 6 bases and J lost 2; bases outside the gene matches: 8. CDR3 amino acids: CASRGAGQGPGANVLTF. For the CDR3, the DNA is TGTGCCAGCAGAGGAGCAGGACAGGGGCCTGGGGCCAACGTCCTGACTTTC.

The chain recombines TRBV5-1 with TRBJ2-5; possibly TRBD1 for D (5 bases). The germline gives CDR1 SGHRS, CDR2 YFSETQ. V was shortened by 0 bases and J by 4 bases, with 7 bases between the two germline ends. The CDR3 is made up of 13 amino acids. The CDR3 sequence is CASSLDQGETQYF. The CDR3 region has the DNA TGCGCCAGCAGCTTGGATCAGGGAGAGACCCAGTACTTC.

The chain joins TRBV4-3 to TRBJ1-1, with D uncertain. Germline V CDR1 and CDR2: LGHNA, YSLEER. V was trimmed by 3 bases and J by 4 bases, leaving 12 bases between them. This CDR3 is 14 amino acids long. CDR3 in amino acids: CASSQPLHGTEAFF. The DNA of the CDR3 is TGCGCCAGCAGCCAGCCTCTCCACGGCACTGAAGCTTTCTTT.

The chain couples TRBV7-2 to TRBJ2-3; tentatively, D is TRBD1 (5 bases). In germline, CDR1 is SGHTA, CDR2 FQGNSA. The V end was cut by 1 base, the J end by 5 bases, with 25 bases between. This CDR3 is built from 19 residues. The chain's CDR3 is CASSLGGLGQGTHRDTQYF. The CDR3 DNA reads TGTGCCAGCAGCTTAGGGGGCCTAGGGCAGGGCACACACAGAGATACGCAGTATTTT.

The CDR3 nucleotides are TGCGCCAGCAGCCAATCCAGACTCCTCCCCTACGAGCAGTACTTC. This encodes CASSQSRLLPYEQYF. V and J are TRBV4-3 and TRBJ2-7; D remains ambiguous. Germline V CDR1 and CDR2: LGHNA, YSLEER. The CDR3 spans 15 residues. V was shortened by 2 bases and J by 2 bases, with 13 bases between the two germline ends.

The chain has TRBV2 and TRBJ1-6; 7 bases match TRBD1. The CDR3 has 14 amino acids. The ends lost 2 bases at V and 7 bases at J; junction bases unmatched: 2. In germline, CDR1 is SNHLY, CDR2 FYNNEI. CDR3 sequence (DNA): TGTGCCAGCAGTGAAACAGGGGTAAATTCACCCCTCCACTTT. Translation: CASSETGVNSPLHF.

This chain links TRBV7-2 with TRBJ2-2; 8 bases map to TRBD2. CDR3 length equals 17 residues. V was clipped by 1 base and J by 3 bases; unmatched bases: 7. The germline gives CDR1 SGHTA, CDR2 FQGNSA. The chain's CDR3 is CASSLDVRGGYTGELFF. The CDR3 region has the DNA TGTGCCAGCAGCTTAGATGTCCGGGGGGGGTACACCGGGGAGCTGTTTTTT. Together with reference TRBV7-2 and TRBJ2-2, the CDR3 gives the full variable domain: GAGVSQSPSNKVTEKGKDVELRCDPISGHTALYWYRQSLGQGLEFLIYFQGNSAPDKSGLPSDRFSAERTGGSVSTLTIQRTQQEDSAVYLCASSLDVRGGYTGELFFGEGSRLTVL.

The chain couples TRBV2 to TRBJ2-5; no firm D call. CDR3 length equals 15 residues. V was pared by 7 bases and J by 0 bases, with 15 bases between. CDR1 and CDR2 from the germline V gene are SNHLY and FYNNEI. The CDR3 region has the DNA TGTGCCAGCATTCTAACCCCCGGGTACCAAGAGACCCAGTACTTC. Amino acid sequence: CASILTPGYQETQYF.

This rearrangement joins TRBV18 to TRBJ2-1, with a weak D call TRBD1 (6 bases). The CDR3 loop spans 15 amino acids. CDR1 KGHSH and CDR2 LQKENI come from the germline V gene. Trimming took off 2 bases at V and 3 bases at J, with 11 bases between the two ends. Written as DNA, the CDR3 is TGTGCCAGCTCACCAAAGCCAGGGGACTACAATGAGCAGTTCTTC. Translation: CASSPKPGDYNEQFF.

The V gene is TRBV7-2, the J gene TRBJ2-7, with D possibly being TRBD1 (6 bases). Germline CDR1 SGHTA, CDR2 FQGNSA. The CDR3 is made up of 15 amino acids. V lost 5 bases, J lost 0 bases, and 14 bases lay in between. For the CDR3, the DNA is TGTGCCAGCAGCCCCGGACAGCCCAGCTCCTACGAGCAGTACTTC. Translated: CASSPGQPSSYEQYF.

The J gene is TRBJ1-2, the V gene TRBV5-4, with 8 bases that match TRBD1. Losses at the gene ends were 1 base for V and 4 bases for J; bases not matched to a gene: 3. CDR3 size: 14 residues. Germline CDR1 and CDR2: SGHNT and YYREEE (reference sequence). The CDR3 DNA is TGTGCCAGCAGCTTGACAGGGGGTTCCTATGGCTACACCTTC. Encoded protein: CASSLTGGSYGYTF.

Only a few counts were recorded for this clone. This chain links TRBV2 with TRBJ1-6; weak D call: TRBD1 (5 bases). The length of the CDR3 is 16 residues. Trimming shortened V by 7 bases and J by 0 bases, and 13 bases separated the two germline ends. Per germline, CDR1 SNHLY and CDR2 FYNNEI. CDR3 in DNA: TGTGCCAGCACCGAGCAGGGTAGCTCCTATAATTCACCCCTCCACTTT. Translating gives CASTEQGSSYNSPLHF.

The genes are TRBV21-1 and TRBJ1-5; TRBD1 is taken as the D call from the table, unchecked against the DNA. TRBV21-1 is shown as a pseudogene. CDR3 size: 18 residues. CDR3 nucleotide sequence: TGTGCCACCCAGTTCCAGGGGATTGGGGTATGGGGCAATCAGCCCCAGCATTTT. It is translated as CATQFQGIGVWGNQPQHF.

This clone was seen a single time. The gene calls are TRBV5-4 and TRBJ2-3; 8 nucleotides match TRBD2. V was clipped by 1 base and J by 2 bases; unmatched bases: 9. Germline loops: CDR1 SGHNT, CDR2 YYREEE (reference sequence). This CDR3 comprises 17 residues. The CDR3 protein is CASSLLSAGGHTDTQYF. The DNA for the CDR3 is TGTGCCAGCAGCTTGCTATCGGCGGGGGGACACACAGATACGCAGTATTTT.

This chain links TRBV7-2 with TRBJ2-7, with TRBD2 as a possible D gene (6 bases). From germline, CDR1 is SGHTA and CDR2 FQGNSA. CDR3 length equals 18 residues. Trimming cost V 2 bases and J 0 bases, with 20 bases left between them. The CDR3 loop reads CASSLSPRIAVSSYEQYF. CDR3 coding DNA: TGTGCCAGCAGCTTATCCCCCCGGATAGCGGTGAGCTCCTACGAGCAGTACTTC.

The CDR3 region is CASSEPIQGGEQPQHF. CDR3 coding DNA: TGTGCCAGCAGTGAACCTATTCAGGGGGGTGAACAGCCCCAGCATTTT. The chain uses TRBV6-1 and TRBJ1-5, with 7 bases matching TRBD1. This CDR3 spans 16 amino acids. Germline V CDR1 and CDR2: MNHNS, SASEGT. V lost 2 bases to trimming and J lost 7 bases; unmatched junction nucleotides: 11.